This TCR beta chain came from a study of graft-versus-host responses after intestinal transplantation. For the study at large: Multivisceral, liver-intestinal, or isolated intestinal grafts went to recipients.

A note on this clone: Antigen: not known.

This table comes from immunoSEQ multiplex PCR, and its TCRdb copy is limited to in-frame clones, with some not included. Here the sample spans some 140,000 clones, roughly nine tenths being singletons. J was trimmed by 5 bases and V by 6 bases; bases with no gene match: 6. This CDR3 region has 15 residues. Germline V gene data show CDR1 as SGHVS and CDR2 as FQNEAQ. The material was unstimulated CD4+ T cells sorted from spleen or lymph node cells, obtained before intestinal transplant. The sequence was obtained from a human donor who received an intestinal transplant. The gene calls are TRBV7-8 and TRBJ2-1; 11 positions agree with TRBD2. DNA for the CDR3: TGTGCCAGCAGTAGTAGCGGGGGGGCCCACAATGAGCAGTTCTTC. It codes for CASSSSGGAHNEQFF.